The 18 T cell receptor beta chains below all came from one sample that was sequenced in a study of CD8+ T cells in alopecia areata. The sample's treatment: oral pan-JAK inhibitor, 5-10 mg twice daily. Sequencing used cDNA as its template, made by extracting RNA and reverse transcribing it. Produced via immunoSEQ multiplex PCR; TCRdb's table is partial and in-frame only. The sample contains about 140,000 clones, approximately 86% of which appear only once. The sample in question was CD8+ T cells sorted from blood, obtained at week 4, from a patient treated with tofacitinib. These receptors were taken from a human donor with alopecia areata.

V is TRBV14 and J is TRBJ1-1; the match to TRBD1 covers 12 bases. Germline assignment: CDR1 SGHDN and CDR2 FVKESK. With V trimmed by 5 bases and J by 0 bases, 10 bases remained unmatched. CDR3 length equals 18 residues. The CDR3 here is CASSNTWDRGQLNTEAFF. The CDR3 coding sequence is TGTGCCAGCAGCAACACCTGGGACAGGGGGCAATTGAACACTGAAGCTTTCTTT.

The V call is TRBV29-1, the J call TRBJ2-7, with 8 nucleotides matching TRBD1. CDR1 SQVTM and CDR2 ANQGSEA come from the germline V gene. This CDR3 has 11 amino acids. Germline trimming cut 5 bases from V and 5 bases from J; bases unmatched to any gene: 2. The CDR3 DNA reads as TGCAGCGTTACAGGGGGACACGAGCAGTACTTC. Translated: CSVTGGHEQYF.

This clone was found a few times. V usage is TRBV29-1 and J usage is TRBJ2-3; 7 bases line up with TRBD2. J was trimmed by 5 bases and V by 4 bases; bases with no gene match: 15. CDR1 and CDR2 from the germline V gene are SQVTM and ANQGSEA. The CDR3 covers 16 residues. This CDR3 reads CSVVGTTKAVIDTQYF. In DNA form, the CDR3 reads TGCAGCGTTGTGGGGACTACCAAAGCCGTGATAGATACGCAGTATTTT.

The chain links TRBV5-4 to TRBJ2-1; D unresolved. CDR3 size: 16 residues. Trimming took 3 bases from V and 0 from J, leaving 13 bases between them. Germline assignment: CDR1 SGHNT and CDR2 YYREEE (reference sequence). CDR3 amino acids: CASSSHIKSSYNEQFF. CDR3 nucleotides: TGTGCCAGCAGCTCCCACATCAAGAGCTCCTACAATGAGCAGTTCTTC.

The J gene is TRBJ1-2, the V gene TRBV9, with D maybe TRBD1 (6 bases). V was cut by 4 bases and J by 8 bases, with 18 bases left in between. The CDR3 totals 14 residues. Per germline, CDR1 SGDLS and CDR2 YYNGEE. The CDR3 coding sequence is TGTGCCAGCAGCAGAGGGACAAGCTTGTTGGGCTACACCTTC. Protein sequence: CASSRGTSLLGYTF.

The chain recombines TRBV25-1 with TRBJ1-1; D is undetermined. Germline V gene data show CDR1 as MGHDK and CDR2 as SYGVNS. The V gene lost 0 bases and the J gene lost 6 bases, with 17 bases spanning the gap. CDR3 length: 16 residues. The CDR3 nucleotides read TGTGCCAGCAGTGAATACCCCTCCCCAAGTTACGCTGAAGCTTTCTTT. The encoded protein is CASSEYPSPSYAEAFF.

The chain couples TRBV29-1 to TRBJ2-1, with D uncertain. Looked up from germline, CDR1 is SQVTM and CDR2 is ANQGSEA. Between the trimmed V and J ends, which lost 5 bases and 4 bases, there was a span of 12 bases. The length of the CDR3 is 13 residues. CDR3 residues: CSVHDLNYNEQFF. The CDR3 region has the DNA TGCAGCGTTCACGACTTAAATTACAATGAGCAGTTCTTC.

The chain has TRBV14 and TRBJ1-1, with a possible D match to TRBD1 (5 bases). This CDR3 region has 17 residues. Deletions cut 1 base from V and 0 bases from J, with 15 bases between. CDR1 SGHDN and CDR2 FVKESK come from the germline V gene. The CDR3 nucleotides are TGTGCCAGCAGCCAAGTTGGTACAGGTGTTATGAACACTGAAGCTTTCTTT. This translates into CASSQVGTGVMNTEAFF.

Worth noting for this clone: This CDR3 is also generated by other DNA sequences in the sample. This rearrangement joins TRBV30 to TRBJ2-2, with D tentatively TRBD1 (5 bases). V was cut by 2 bases and J by 7 bases, with 5 bases left in between. CDR3 size: 11 residues. Per the germline V gene, CDR1 is GTSNPN and CDR2 is SVGIG (reference sequence). CDR3 coding DNA: TGTGCCTGGAGTAGGGGCGGGGAGCTGTTTTTT. Amino acids: CAWSRGGELFF. Together with reference TRBV30 and TRBJ2-2, the CDR3 gives the full variable domain: SQTIHQWPATLVQPVGSPLSLECTVEGTSNPNLYWYRQAAGRGLQLLFYSVGIGQISSEVPQNLSASRPQDRQFILSSKKLLLSDSGFYLCAWSRGGELFFGEGSRLTVL.

The genes are TRBV28 and TRBJ2-2, with 10 bases identical to TRBD2. This CDR3 spans 15 amino acids. Germline CDR1 reads MDHEN; CDR2 reads SYDVKM. The trim removed 4 bases at V and 5 bases at J, leaving 4 bases unmatched. DNA for the CDR3: TGTGCCAGCAGTTGGACTAGCGGCAAAACCGGGGAGCTGTTTTTT. Translation gives CASSWTSGKTGELFF.

The chain recombines TRBV5-5 with TRBJ1-1; D not certain. The CDR3 totals 13 residues. The ends were cut back, 0 bases at V and 4 bases at J, with 7 bases in the middle. CDR1 and CDR2 (germline): SGHKS, YYEKEE (reference sequence). The CDR3 reads CASSLGGGTEAFF. The CDR3 bases are TGTGCCAGCAGCTTGGGAGGCGGCACTGAAGCTTTCTTT.

Here the CDR3 DNA reads TGTGCCAGCAGCAATGGGGGGTTATATGGCTACACCTTC. Its protein is CASSNGGLYGYTF. The V call is TRBV7-9, the J call TRBJ1-2; tentatively, D is TRBD1 (5 bases). The CDR3 sequence is 13 residues long. V lost 5 bases and J lost 5, with 12 bases in between. Germline V gene lookup returns CDR1 SEHNR and CDR2 FQNEAQ (reference sequence).

The chain uses TRBV7-9 and TRBJ2-7; no reliable D call. This CDR3 has 13 amino acids. Looked up from germline, CDR1 is SEHNR and CDR2 is FQNEAQ (reference sequence). V was cut by 6 bases and J by 4 bases, with 13 bases left in between. The CDR3: CASRKTQGYEQYF. CDR3 in DNA: TGTGCCAGCAGAAAAACGCAAGGGTACGAGCAGTACTTC.

Remarks on this clone: Additional DNA sequences in this sample encode the identical CDR3. This chain links TRBV7-9 with TRBJ2-7, with D unresolved. Germline V lookup: CDR1 SEHNR, CDR2 FQNEAQ (reference sequence). Trimming pared 3 bases from V and 3 bases from J, leaving 3 bases between. The CDR3 totals 11 residues. CDR3 region: CASSFSYEQYF. As DNA, the CDR3 is TGTGCCAGCAGCTTCAGCTACGAGCAGTACTTC.

The chain carries TRBV7-8 and TRBJ2-1; possibly TRBD1 for D (5 bases). Germline lookup yields CDR1 SGHVS and CDR2 FQNEAQ. Trimming shortened V by 1 base and J by 5 bases, and 18 bases separated the two germline ends. The CDR3 is 17 residues long. This chain's CDR3 is CASSLEGRVNLNNEQFF. DNA for the CDR3: TGTGCCAGCAGCTTAGAGGGGCGCGTGAACCTTAACAATGAGCAGTTCTTC. Together with reference TRBV7-8 and TRBJ2-1, the CDR3 gives the full variable domain: GAGVSQSPRYKVAKRGQDVALRCDPISGHVSLFWYQQALGQGPEFLTYFQNEAQLDKSGLPSDRFFAERPEGSVSTLKIQRTQQEDSAVYLCASSLEGRVNLNNEQFFGPGTRLTVL.

This chain uses TRBV29-1 with TRBJ2-5, with 8 bases aligning to TRBD2. CDR1 SQVTM and CDR2 ANQGSEA come from the germline V gene. V shed 4 bases, J shed 5 bases, and the junction held 18 bases outside the gene matches. The CDR3 extends over 17 amino acids. CDR3 coding DNA: TGCAGCGTTGTAAGTTTCCGGGGGGGCTCAGGGACGGAGACCCAGTACTTC. Translation gives CSVVSFRGGSGTETQYF.

The chain uses TRBV23-1 and TRBJ1-5, with 7 positions matching TRBD1. TRBV23-1 is an open reading frame, and its role is uncertain. V trimming: 3 bases; J trimming: 9 bases; junction bases outside the gene matches: 14. This CDR3 is 16 amino acids long. The CDR3 bases are TGCGCCAGCAGTCACCCCGGGACAGAGCCGGGGGGGCCCCAGCATTTT. Its protein is CASSHPGTEPGGPQHF.

For the CDR3, the DNA is TGCAGTGCTAGAGAAAGCTACGAGCAGTACTTC. Translating gives CSARESYEQYF. The genes are TRBV20-1 and TRBJ2-7, with no clear D. The CDR3 has 11 residues. V gave up 0 bases and J gave up 3 bases, with 3 bases separating them. Per the germline V gene, CDR1 is DFQATT and CDR2 is SNEGSKA (reference sequence).